Listed here are 30 T cell receptor beta chains from one sample, sequenced in a study of T cell responses to AZD1222 COVID-19 vaccine. TCRdb keeps only in-frame clones here, not all; method: immunoSEQ multiplex PCR. This table holds some 52,000 clones, over 80% found once. The sequencing used peripheral blood, collected 28 days after the second AZD1222 dose. The source is an adult who received the AZD1222 COVID-19 vaccine.

The genes are TRBV12-3 or TRBV12-4 and TRBJ1-2; 8 bases are shared with TRBD1. Trimming removed 1 base from V and 5 bases from J; junction bases left unmatched: 0. The CDR3 totals 13 residues. This chain's CDR3 is CASSLGTGYGYTF. CDR3 bases: TGTGCCAGCAGTTTAGGGACAGGGTATGGCTACACCTTC.

V and J are TRBV2 and TRBJ2-2; no firm D call. Germline values: CDR1 SNHLY, CDR2 FYNNEI. V gave up 6 bases and J gave up 6 bases, with 11 bases separating them. The CDR3 sequence is 13 residues long. As DNA, the CDR3 is TGTGCCAGCAGGGGCCTTTTTCCCGGGGAGCTGTTTTTT. Residues: CASRGLFPGELFF.

V is TRBV28 and J is TRBJ2-6; 7 bases are a match to TRBD1. This CDR3 has 16 residues. The ends lost 5 bases at V and 0 bases at J; junction bases unmatched: 4. Germline-derived CDR1 and CDR2 are MDHEN and SYDVKM. Written as DNA, the CDR3 is TGTGCCAGCAGTCCTTACAGGGGCTCTGGGGCCAACGTCCTGACTTTC. Amino acids: CASSPYRGSGANVLTF.

This chain joins TRBV2 and TRBJ2-1; 8 nucleotides match TRBD2. The CDR3 consists of 15 residues. Germline CDR1 reads SNHLY; CDR2 reads FYNNEI. V trimming: 6 bases; J trimming: 5 bases; junction bases outside the gene matches: 9. CDR3 residues: CASSKSGGGNNEQFF. CDR3 DNA sequence: TGTGCCAGCAGCAAAAGCGGGGGAGGCAACAATGAGCAGTTCTTC.

The rearrangement joins TRBV30 to TRBJ1-1; 10 bases match TRBD1. Trimming at V came to 5 bases and at J to 3 bases, leaving 6 bases not matched to a gene. CDR3 size: 14 residues. Germline-derived CDR1 and CDR2 are GTSNPN and SVGIG (reference sequence). The CDR3 reads CAWERQGAYTEAFF. CDR3 bases: TGTGCCTGGGAACGACAGGGGGCTTACACTGAAGCTTTCTTT.

The chain carries TRBV19 and TRBJ1-5; the D gene is possibly TRBD1 (5 bases). Trimming cost V 6 bases and J 7 bases, with 19 bases left between them. CDR3 length: 15 amino acids. The germline V gene encodes CDR1 LNHDA and CDR2 SQIVND (reference sequence). CDR3 in DNA: TGTGCCAGTAGCGTGGGGCCTTTGGGGGGACAGCCCCAGCATTTT. Translating gives CASSVGPLGGQPQHF. The variable domain in full, with the rest retrieved from reference TRBV19 and TRBJ1-5, is DGGITQSPKYLFRKEGQNVTLSCEQNLNHDAMYWYRQDPGQGLRLIYYSQIVNDFQKGDIAEGYSVSREKKESFPLTVTSAQKNPTAFYLCASSVGPLGGQPQHFGDGTRLSIL.

The chain links TRBV7-2 to TRBJ2-3; TRBD2 agrees at 9 bases. J gave up 0 bases and V 3 bases, and 1 base lay outside the gene matches. The germline V gene has CDR1 SGHTA and CDR2 FQGNSA. This CDR3 is 15 amino acids long. The chain's CDR3 is CASSLLAGSTDTQYF. The CDR3, as DNA: TGTGCCAGCAGCTTGCTAGCGGGGAGCACAGATACGCAGTATTTT.

V gene TRBV7-2 combines with J gene TRBJ2-1; no clear D. Germline V gives CDR1 SGHTA, CDR2 FQGNSA. This CDR3 comprises 15 residues. Trimming shortened V by 5 bases and J by 0 bases, and 11 bases separated the two germline ends. The CDR3 spells CASSPDASSYNEQFF. The CDR3 region has the DNA TGTGCCAGCAGCCCCGACGCGAGCTCCTACAATGAGCAGTTCTTC.

The V gene is TRBV5-4, the J gene TRBJ1-5; 9 nucleotides agree with TRBD1. CDR3 length: 13 residues. The germline gives CDR1 SGHNT, CDR2 YYREEE (reference sequence). V dropped 4 bases and J dropped 6; count of bases not matched to a gene: 2. CDR3 in amino acids: CASSRDRAQPQHF. The CDR3 DNA reads as TGTGCCAGCAGCCGGGACAGGGCTCAGCCCCAGCATTTT. The full variable domain, in which reference TRBV5-4 and TRBJ1-5 provide the parts outside the CDR3, is ETGVTQSPTHLIKTRGQQVTLRCSSQSGHNTVSWYQQALGQGPQFIFQYYREEENGRGNFPPRFSGLQFPNYSSELNVNALELDDSALYLCASSRDRAQPQHFGDGTRLSIL.

V is TRBV19 and J is TRBJ2-1; TRBD2 agrees at 10 bases. Unmatched junction bases numbered 18, after V lost 10 bases and J lost 0 bases. Germline-derived CDR1 and CDR2 are LNHDA and SQIVND (reference sequence). There are 19 residues in the CDR3. CDR3 in amino acids: CATRKSLAGVGSSYNEQFF. The CDR3, as DNA: TGTGCCACCCGGAAGAGCCTAGCGGGAGTCGGGAGCTCCTACAATGAGCAGTTCTTC.

The chain carries TRBV5-3 and TRBJ1-5, with 11 bases aligning to TRBD1. TRBV5-3 has ORF status, its function being uncertain. The CDR3 contains 18 residues. J gave up 4 bases and V 5 bases, and 14 bases lay outside the gene matches. The CDR3: CARSHPRTGGCPNQPQHF. Here the CDR3 DNA reads TGTGCCAGAAGTCACCCCCGGACAGGGGGCTGCCCTAATCAGCCCCAGCATTTT.

The rearrangement joins TRBV21-1 to TRBJ1-6. TRBV21-1 is a pseudogene. CDR3 size: 12 residues. The CDR3 DNA follows: TGTGCCAGCAGCGGAGATAATTCACCCCTCCACTTT. It yields the protein CASSGDNSPLHF.

This clone was seen once. The gene calls are TRBV10-1 and TRBJ2-2; the D gene could be TRBD1 or TRBD2 (6 bases each). Per germline, CDR1 WNHNN and CDR2 SYGVQD (reference sequence). The CDR3 loop spans 13 amino acids. Between the trimmed V and J ends, which lost 6 bases and 5 bases, there was a span of 10 bases. The CDR3 loop reads CASSEGGTGELFF. Here the CDR3 DNA reads TGCGCCAGCAGCGAGGGGGGTACCGGGGAGCTGTTTTTT.

The J gene is TRBJ2-2, the V gene TRBV6-5; no reliable D call. Germline CDR1 reads MNHEY; CDR2 reads SVGAGI. This CDR3 is built from 12 residues. V dropped 6 bases and J dropped 7 bases, with 9 bases sitting between them. In nucleotides, the CDR3 is TGTGCCAGCAGCTTTTCGAGCGGGGAGCTGTTTTTT. Amino acid sequence: CASSFSSGELFF.

The rearrangement uses TRBV19 and TRBJ2-3; D remains unclear. CDR1 and CDR2 (germline): LNHDA, SQIVND (reference sequence). V lost 1 base to trimming and J lost 1 base, with 9 bases between them. The CDR3 runs 15 residues. The CDR3: CASSIGATGTDTQYF. CDR3 nucleotide sequence: TGTGCCAGTAGTATAGGGGCTACCGGCACAGATACGCAGTATTTT.

The chain uses TRBV6-5 and TRBJ1-6; tentatively, D is TRBD1 (5 bases). The V end was cut by 6 bases, the J end by 7 bases, with 10 bases between. This CDR3 is built from 13 residues. Germline lookup yields CDR1 MNHEY and CDR2 SVGAGI. This CDR3 reads CASRGGNNSPLHF. The CDR3 DNA follows: TGTGCCAGCAGGGGGGGAAACAATTCACCCCTCCACTTT.

V is TRBV7-9 and J is TRBJ2-5, with a possible D match to TRBD1 (6 bases). The ends were cut back, 5 bases at V and 4 bases at J, with 14 bases in the middle. Germline V gives CDR1 SEHNR, CDR2 FQNEAQ (reference sequence). This CDR3 has 14 amino acids. CDR3 bases: TGTGCCAGCAGCCGCCCTTCGACAGGAGAGACCCAGTACTTC. This codes for CASSRPSTGETQYF.

This clone appeared once. This chain connects TRBV6-5 to TRBJ1-3; 8 bases are a match to TRBD1. Germline V gives CDR1 MNHEY, CDR2 SVGAGI. Trimming removed 6 bases from V and 6 bases from J; junction bases left unmatched: 10. The CDR3 covers 15 residues. DNA of the CDR3: TGTGCCAGCAGGCCGGACAGGGCGATGGCAAACACCATATATTTT. Its protein product is CASRPDRAMANTIYF.

The V call is TRBV15, the J call TRBJ1-6, with D possibly being TRBD1 (5 bases). The germline CDR1 and CDR2 sequences are LNHNV and YYDKDF (reference sequence). Trimming pared 1 base from V and 0 bases from J, leaving 10 bases between. This CDR3 is 17 amino acids long. The chain's CDR3 is CATSRVSGSSYNSPLHF. The CDR3 bases are TGTGCCACCAGCAGAGTATCAGGGAGCTCCTATAATTCACCCCTCCACTTT.

The V call is TRBV7-8, the J call TRBJ2-3, with 7 bases matching TRBD2. J lost 4 bases, V lost 2 bases, and 6 bases had no gene match. CDR3 length: 15 amino acids. The germline V gene has CDR1 SGHVS and CDR2 FQNEAQ. CDR3 bases: TGTGCCAGCAGCTTAAGGCGGGAGCGGGCAGATACGCAGTATTTT. Its protein is CASSLRRERADTQYF.

This chain connects TRBV2 to TRBJ2-3; D possibly corresponds to TRBD2 (6 bases). V was shortened by 7 bases and J by 4 bases, with 15 bases between the two germline ends. The CDR3 runs 14 residues. In germline, CDR1 is SNHLY, CDR2 FYNNEI. Here the CDR3 DNA reads TGTGCCAGCACCCTGGACCCGGGGGCAGATACGCAGTATTTT. Translation gives CASTLDPGADTQYF.

This clone was detected only a few times. The chain uses TRBV14 and TRBJ2-1; 11 bases agree with TRBD2. Germline V lookup: CDR1 SGHDN, CDR2 FVKESK. V was clipped by 4 bases and J by 6 bases; unmatched bases: 2. The CDR3 sequence is 14 residues long. The CDR3 nucleotides are TGTGCCAGCAGCCCCCTAGCGGGGGGCAATGAGCAGTTCTTC. It specifies CASSPLAGGNEQFF. Full variable domain (remainder filled in from reference TRBV14 and TRBJ2-1): EAGVTQFPSHSVIEKGQTVTLRCDPISGHDNLYWYRRVMGKEIKFLLHFVKESKQDESGMPNNRFLAERTGGTYSTLKVQPAELEDSGVYFCASSPLAGGNEQFFGPGTRLTVL.

V and J are TRBV5-4 and TRBJ2-7; D unresolved. The CDR3 runs to 15 residues. V was cut by 0 bases and J by 0 bases, with 10 bases left in between. CDR1 is SGHNT, CDR2 YYREEE, per germline (reference sequence). The CDR3 reads CASSLAGQSSYEQYF. The CDR3 DNA follows: TGTGCCAGCAGCTTGGCGGGCCAAAGCTCCTACGAGCAGTACTTC. Variable domain in full (rest from reference TRBV5-4 and TRBJ2-7): ETGVTQSPTHLIKTRGQQVTLRCSSQSGHNTVSWYQQALGQGPQFIFQYYREEENGRGNFPPRFSGLQFPNYSSELNVNALELDDSALYLCASSLAGQSSYEQYFGPGTRLTVT.

V gene TRBV7-2 combines with J gene TRBJ1-2; 7 bases align to TRBD1. Losses at the gene ends were 5 bases for V and 2 bases for J; bases not matched to a gene: 2. Germline lookup yields CDR1 SGHTA and CDR2 FQGNSA. The CDR3 extends over 13 amino acids. The CDR3 DNA is TGTGCCAGCAGCATGGACAGGAACTATGGCTACACCTTC. It specifies CASSMDRNYGYTF.

V gene TRBV28 combines with J gene TRBJ2-7, with 9 positions matching TRBD1. V trimming: 5 bases; J trimming: 1 base; junction bases outside the gene matches: 6. Germline loops: CDR1 MDHEN, CDR2 SYDVKM. CDR3 size: 15 residues. Here the CDR3 reads CASSILGTGSYEQYF. The CDR3 nucleotides are TGTGCCAGCAGTATCCTCGGGACAGGGTCCTACGAGCAGTACTTC.

The chain carries TRBV9 and TRBJ2-3; D may be TRBD1 or TRBD2 (5 bases each). V was shortened by 4 bases and J by 4 bases, with 16 bases between the two germline ends. The CDR3 covers 15 residues. CDR1 is SGDLS and CDR2 is YYNGEE in the germline V gene. This CDR3 is CASSQGTLGPDTQYF. The DNA of the CDR3 is TGTGCCAGCAGCCAAGGGACCTTGGGCCCAGATACGCAGTATTTT.

The rearrangement joins TRBV7-9 to TRBJ1-3; D not certain. Trimming removed 5 bases from V and 2 bases from J, with 10 bases in between. Looked up from germline, CDR1 is SEHNR and CDR2 is FQNEAQ (reference sequence). The CDR3 extends over 14 amino acids. The chain's CDR3 is CASSRGEAGNTIYF. The CDR3 DNA sequence: TGTGCCAGCAGCCGCGGGGAAGCTGGAAACACCATATATTTT. The full variable domain, its missing parts supplied by reference TRBV7-9 and TRBJ1-3, is DTGVSQNPRHKITKRGQNVTFRCDPISEHNRLYWYRQTLGQGPEFLTYFQNEAQLEKSRLLSDRFSAERPKGSFSTLEIQRTEQGDSAMYLCASSRGEAGNTIYFGEGSWLTVV.

V is TRBV5-4 and J is TRBJ2-5; 7 bases map to TRBD1. The CDR3 runs 15 residues. Losses at the gene ends were 0 bases for V and 3 bases for J; bases not matched to a gene: 5. The V gene's germline CDR1 is SGHNT and CDR2 YYREEE (reference sequence). CDR3 amino acids: CASSLGLGTEETQYF. The CDR3 nucleotides are TGTGCCAGCAGCTTGGGGCTCGGGACAGAAGAGACCCAGTACTTC.

A remark on this clone: The conserved closing phenylalanine or tryptophan is absent in this CDR3, likely reflecting a read error. The limits of the CDR3 on the DNA are not certain, so only TCRdb's listed CDR3 is given. The rearrangement joins TRBV2 to TRBJ1-2; the table's D gene call, TRBD1, was not cross checked with the DNA. The CDR3 comprises 12 residues, both ends counted. From germline, CDR1 is SNHLY and CDR2 FYNNEI. The CDR3 spells CASSEGRLFRIS.

This chain joins TRBV9 and TRBJ2-1; no clear D. V shed 0 bases and J shed 9 bases, with 7 bases lying between them. The germline CDR1 and CDR2 sequences are SGDLS and YYNGEE. The CDR3 extends over 12 amino acids. The CDR3 nucleotides read TGTGCCAGCAGCGTAGGCGGCGGTGAGCAGTTCTTC. This sequence encodes CASSVGGGEQFF.